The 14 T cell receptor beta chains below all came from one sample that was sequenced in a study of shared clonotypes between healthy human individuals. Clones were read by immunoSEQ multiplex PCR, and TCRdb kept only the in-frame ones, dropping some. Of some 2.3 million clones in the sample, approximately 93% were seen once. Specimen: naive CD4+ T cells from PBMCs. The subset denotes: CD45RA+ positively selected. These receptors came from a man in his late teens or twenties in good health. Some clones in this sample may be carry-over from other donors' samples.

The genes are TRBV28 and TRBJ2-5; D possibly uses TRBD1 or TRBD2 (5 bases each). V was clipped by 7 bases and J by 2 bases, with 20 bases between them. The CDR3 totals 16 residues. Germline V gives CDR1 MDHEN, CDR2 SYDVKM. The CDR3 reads CASTEGRFSLQETQYF. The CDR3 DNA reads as TGTGCCAGCACCGAGGGACGGTTCTCGCTACAAGAGACCCAGTACTTC.

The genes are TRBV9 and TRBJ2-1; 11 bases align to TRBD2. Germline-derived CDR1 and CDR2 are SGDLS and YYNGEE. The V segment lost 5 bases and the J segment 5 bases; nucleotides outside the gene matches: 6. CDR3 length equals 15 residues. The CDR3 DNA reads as TGTGCCAGCAGTTTGACTAGCGGGGTTAACAATGAGCAGTTCTTC. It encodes CASSLTSGVNNEQFF.

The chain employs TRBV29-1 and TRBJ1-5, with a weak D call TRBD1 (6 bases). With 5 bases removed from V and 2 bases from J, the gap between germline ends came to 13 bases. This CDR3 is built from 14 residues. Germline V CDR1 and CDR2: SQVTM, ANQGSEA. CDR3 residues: CSVRIAGGNQPQHF. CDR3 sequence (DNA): TGCAGCGTTAGGATCGCAGGGGGCAATCAGCCCCAGCATTTT.

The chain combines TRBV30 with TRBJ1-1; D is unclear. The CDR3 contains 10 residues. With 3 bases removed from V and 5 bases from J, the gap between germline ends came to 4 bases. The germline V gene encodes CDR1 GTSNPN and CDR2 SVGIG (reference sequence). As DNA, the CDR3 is TGTGCCTGGAGAGAAACTGAAGCTTTCTTT. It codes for CAWRETEAFF.

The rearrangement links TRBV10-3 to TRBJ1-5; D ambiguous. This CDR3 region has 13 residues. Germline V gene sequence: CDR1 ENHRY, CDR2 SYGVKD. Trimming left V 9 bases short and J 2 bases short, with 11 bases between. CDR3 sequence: CAMSVGGNQPQHF. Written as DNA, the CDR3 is TGTGCCATGTCGGTGGGAGGCAATCAGCCCCAGCATTTT.

The CDR3 bases are TGTGCCAGCAGTTTGCCACCGTGGGCAGAGCAAGAGACCCAGTACTTC. The encoded protein is CASSLPPWAEQETQYF. V gene TRBV28 combines with J gene TRBJ2-5, with unresolved D. This CDR3 comprises 16 residues. Germline CDR1 is MDHEN and CDR2 is SYDVKM. Trimming took 3 bases from V and 2 from J, leaving 16 bases between them.

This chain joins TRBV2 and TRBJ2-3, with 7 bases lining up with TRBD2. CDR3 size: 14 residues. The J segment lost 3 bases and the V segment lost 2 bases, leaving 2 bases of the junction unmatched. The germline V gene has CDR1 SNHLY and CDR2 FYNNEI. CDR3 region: CASSEWGGTDTQYF. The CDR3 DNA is TGTGCCAGCAGTGAATGGGGGGGGACAGATACGCAGTATTTT. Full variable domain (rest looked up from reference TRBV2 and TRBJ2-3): EPEVTQTPSHQVTQMGQEVILRCVPISNHLYFYWYRQILGQKVEFLVSFYNNEISEKSEIFDDQFSVERPDGSNFTLKIRSTKLEDSAMYFCASSEWGGTDTQYFGPGTRLTVL.

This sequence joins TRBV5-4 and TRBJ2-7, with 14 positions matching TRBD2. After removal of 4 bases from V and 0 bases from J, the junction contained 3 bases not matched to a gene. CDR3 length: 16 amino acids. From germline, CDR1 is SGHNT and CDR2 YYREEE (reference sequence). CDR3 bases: TGTGCCAGCAGCCCTGGGACTAGCGGGAGCTCCTACGAGCAGTACTTC. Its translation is CASSPGTSGSSYEQYF.

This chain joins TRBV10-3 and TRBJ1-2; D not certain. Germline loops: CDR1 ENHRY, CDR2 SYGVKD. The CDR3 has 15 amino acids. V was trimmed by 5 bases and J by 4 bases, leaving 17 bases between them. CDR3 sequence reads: CAISQTREGAYGYTF. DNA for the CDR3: TGTGCCATCAGTCAGACAAGGGAGGGCGCCTATGGCTACACCTTC.

CDR3 loop: CASYPEDVKTNEKLFF. In DNA, the CDR3 is TGTGCCAGTTATCCTGAAGACGTAAAAACTAATGAAAAACTGTTTTTT. The chain joins TRBV19 to TRBJ1-4; D gene ambiguous. The germline gives CDR1 LNHDA, CDR2 SQIVND (reference sequence). This CDR3 has 16 amino acids. With 8 bases removed from V and 1 base from J, the gap between germline ends came to 17 bases.

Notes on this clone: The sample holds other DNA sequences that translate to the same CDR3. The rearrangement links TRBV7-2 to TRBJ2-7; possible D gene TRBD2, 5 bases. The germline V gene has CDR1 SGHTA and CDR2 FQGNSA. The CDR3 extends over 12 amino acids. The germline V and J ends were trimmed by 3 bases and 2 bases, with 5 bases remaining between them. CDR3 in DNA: TGTGCCAGCAGCTTCGGGGCCTACGAGCAGTACTTC. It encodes CASSFGAYEQYF. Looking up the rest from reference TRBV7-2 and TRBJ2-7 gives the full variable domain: GAGVSQSPSNKVTEKGKDVELRCDPISGHTALYWYRQSLGQGLEFLIYFQGNSAPDKSGLPSDRFSAERTGGSVSTLTIQRTQQEDSAVYLCASSFGAYEQYFGPGTRLTVT.

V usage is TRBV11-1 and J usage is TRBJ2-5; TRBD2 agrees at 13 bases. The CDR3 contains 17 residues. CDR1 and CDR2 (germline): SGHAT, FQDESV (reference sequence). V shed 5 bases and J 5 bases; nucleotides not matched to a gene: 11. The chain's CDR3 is CASSRGLAGNTGETQYF. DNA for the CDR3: TGTGCCAGCAGCCGGGGACTAGCGGGAAACACAGGGGAGACCCAGTACTTC.

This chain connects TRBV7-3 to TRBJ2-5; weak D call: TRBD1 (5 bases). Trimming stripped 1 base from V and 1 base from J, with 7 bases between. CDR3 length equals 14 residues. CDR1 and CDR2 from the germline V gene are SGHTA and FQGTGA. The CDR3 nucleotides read TGTGCCAGCAGCTTAATGACAGCCCAAGAGACCCAGTACTTC. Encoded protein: CASSLMTAQETQYF.

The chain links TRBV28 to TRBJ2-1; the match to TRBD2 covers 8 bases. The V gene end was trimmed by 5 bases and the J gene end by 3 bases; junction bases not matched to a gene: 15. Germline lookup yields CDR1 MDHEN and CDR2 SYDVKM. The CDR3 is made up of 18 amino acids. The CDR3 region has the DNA TGTGCCAGCAGTCGACCCGGGGGTAGCGGGAACCTCTACAATGAGCAGTTCTTC. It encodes CASSRPGGSGNLYNEQFF.